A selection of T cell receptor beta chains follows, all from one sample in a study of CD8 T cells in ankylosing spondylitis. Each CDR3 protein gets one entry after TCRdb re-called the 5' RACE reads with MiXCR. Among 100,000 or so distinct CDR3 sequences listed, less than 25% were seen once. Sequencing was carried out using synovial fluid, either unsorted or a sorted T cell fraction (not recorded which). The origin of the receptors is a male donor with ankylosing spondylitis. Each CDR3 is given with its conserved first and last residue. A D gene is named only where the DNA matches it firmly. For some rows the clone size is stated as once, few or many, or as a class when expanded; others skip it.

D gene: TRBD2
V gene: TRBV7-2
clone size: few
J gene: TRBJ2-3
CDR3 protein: CASSQGLAGGGTDTQYF
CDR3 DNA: TGTGCCAGCAGCCAGGGACTAGCGGGAGGGGGCACAGATACGCAGTATTTT

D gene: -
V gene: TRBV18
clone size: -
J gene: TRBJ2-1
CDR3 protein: CASSPPVQIGAGFYNEQFF
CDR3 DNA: TGTGCCAGCTCACCACCGGTACAGATAGGAGCAGGGTTTTACAATGAGCAGTTCTTC

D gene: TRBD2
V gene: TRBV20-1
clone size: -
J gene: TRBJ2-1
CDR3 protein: CSAPGLSNEQFF
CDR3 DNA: TGCAGTGCTCCGGGACTATCCAATGAGCAGTTCTTC

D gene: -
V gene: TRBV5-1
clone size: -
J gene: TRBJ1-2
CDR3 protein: CASGRPGYGYTF
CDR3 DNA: TGCGCCAGCGGACGCCCTGGATATGGCTACACCTTC

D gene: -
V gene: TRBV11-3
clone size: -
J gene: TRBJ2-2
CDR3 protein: CASSTYQGSGELFF
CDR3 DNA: TGTGCCAGCAGCACGTACCAGGGGTCCGGGGAGCTGTTTTTT

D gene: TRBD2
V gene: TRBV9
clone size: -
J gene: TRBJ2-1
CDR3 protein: CASSVVTSGTNEQFF
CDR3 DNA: TGTGCCAGCAGCGTAGTAACTAGCGGGACCAATGAGCAGTTCTTC

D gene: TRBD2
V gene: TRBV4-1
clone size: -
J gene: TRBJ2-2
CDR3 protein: CASSPEPPSGSGTGELFF
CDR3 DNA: TGCGCCAGCAGCCCCGAGCCCCCTAGCGGGAGCGGCACCGGGGAGCTGTTTTTT

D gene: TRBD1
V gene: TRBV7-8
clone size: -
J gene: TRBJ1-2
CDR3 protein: CASSLLGQGESYGYTF
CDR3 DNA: TGTGCCAGCAGCCTCCTAGGACAGGGGGAGAGCTATGGCTACACCTTC

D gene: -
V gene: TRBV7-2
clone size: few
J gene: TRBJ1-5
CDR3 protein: CASSLMTDSNQPQHF
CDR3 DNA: TGTGCCAGCAGCTTAATGACAGATAGCAATCAGCCCCAGCATTTT

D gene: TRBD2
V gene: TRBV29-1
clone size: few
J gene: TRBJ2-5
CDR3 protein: CSAQREGQETQYF
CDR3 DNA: TGCAGCGCTCAGCGGGAGGGCCAAGAGACCCAGTACTTC

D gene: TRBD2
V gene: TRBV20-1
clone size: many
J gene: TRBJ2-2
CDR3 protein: CSAQSGATNTGELFF
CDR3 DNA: TGCAGTGCTCAAAGCGGGGCAACGAACACCGGGGAGCTGTTTTTT

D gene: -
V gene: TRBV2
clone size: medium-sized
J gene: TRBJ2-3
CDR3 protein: CASRADRGDTQYF
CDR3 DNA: TGTGCCAGCAGGGCAGACCGGGGAGATACGCAGTATTTT

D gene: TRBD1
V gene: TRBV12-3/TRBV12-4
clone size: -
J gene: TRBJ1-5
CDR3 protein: CASSLGDRGAQPQHF
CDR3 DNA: TGTGCCAGCAGTTTAGGGGACAGGGGAGCTCAGCCCCAGCATTTT

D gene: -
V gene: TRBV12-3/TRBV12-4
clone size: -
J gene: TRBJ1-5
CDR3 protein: CAFCFRPSGSPSNQPQHF
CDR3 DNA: TGTGCCTTCTGTTTCAGGCCTTCAGGGAGTCCTAGCAATCAGCCCCAGCATTTT

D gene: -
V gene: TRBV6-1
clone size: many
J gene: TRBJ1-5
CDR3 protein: CASSSGQQDNQPQHF
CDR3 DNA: TGTGCCAGCAGCTCCGGACAGCAAGACAATCAGCCCCAGCATTTT

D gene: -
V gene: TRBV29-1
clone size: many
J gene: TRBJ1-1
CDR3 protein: CSAGGVNTEAFF
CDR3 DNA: TGCAGCGCTGGGGGAGTGAACACTGAAGCTTTCTTT

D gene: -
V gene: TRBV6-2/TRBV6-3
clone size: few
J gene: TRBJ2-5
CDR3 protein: CASDGTQYF
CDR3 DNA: TGTGCCAGCGATGGGACCCAGTACTTC

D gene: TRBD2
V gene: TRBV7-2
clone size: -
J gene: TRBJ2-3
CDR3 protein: CASSLVAGAVDTQYF
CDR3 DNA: TGTGCCAGCAGCTTAGTAGCGGGAGCGGTAGATACGCAGTATTTT

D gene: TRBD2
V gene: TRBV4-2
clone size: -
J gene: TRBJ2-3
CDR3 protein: CASSQTSPGLAGGDTQYF
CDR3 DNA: TGTGCCAGCAGCCAAACATCACCGGGACTAGCGGGAGGAGATACGCAGTATTTT

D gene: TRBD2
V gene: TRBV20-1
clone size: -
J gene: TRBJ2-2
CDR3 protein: CSASSGRRNTGELFF
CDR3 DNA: TGCAGTGCTAGTAGCGGGAGAAGAAATACCGGGGAGCTGTTTTTT

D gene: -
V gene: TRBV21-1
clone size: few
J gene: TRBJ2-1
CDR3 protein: CASSKAVGGRLTFF
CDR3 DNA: TGTGCCAGCAGCAAAGCGGTCGGCGGGAGGCTAACGTTCTTC

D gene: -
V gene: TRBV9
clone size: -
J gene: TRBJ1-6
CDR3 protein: CASSVGGGNSPLHF
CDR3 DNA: TGTGCCAGCAGCGTAGGGGGGGGGAATTCACCCCTCCACTTT

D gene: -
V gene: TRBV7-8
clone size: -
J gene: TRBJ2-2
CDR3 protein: CASSLGERGGELFF
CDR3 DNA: TGTGCCAGCAGCTTGGGGGAGAGGGGCGGGGAGCTGTTTTTT

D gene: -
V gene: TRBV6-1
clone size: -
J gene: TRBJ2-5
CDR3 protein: CASSEGPGGPWETQYF
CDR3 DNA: TGTGCCAGCAGTGAAGGACCGGGGGGCCCTTGGGAGACCCAGTACTTC

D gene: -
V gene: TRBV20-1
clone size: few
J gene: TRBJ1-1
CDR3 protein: CSAKAKTPGGTEAFF
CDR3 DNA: TGCAGTGCTAAGGCAAAAACTCCGGGAGGCACTGAAGCTTTCTTT

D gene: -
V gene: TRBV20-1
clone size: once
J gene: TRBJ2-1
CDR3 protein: CSARDRLEDWYNEQFF
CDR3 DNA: TGCAGTGCTAGAGATCGTCTCGAGGACTGGTACAATGAGCAGTTCTTC

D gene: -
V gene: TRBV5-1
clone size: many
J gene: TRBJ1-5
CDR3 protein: CASSLRVGTDQPQHF
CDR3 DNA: TGCGCCAGCAGCTTACGGGTAGGGACGGATCAGCCCCAGCATTTT

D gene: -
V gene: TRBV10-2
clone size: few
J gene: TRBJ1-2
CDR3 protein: CASSEQLHNYGYTF
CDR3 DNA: TGCGCCAGCAGTGAACAGCTCCATAACTATGGCTACACCTTC

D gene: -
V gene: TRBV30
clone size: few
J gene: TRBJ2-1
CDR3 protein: CAWTPGPYNEQFF
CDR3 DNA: TGTGCCTGGACCCCAGGGCCCTACAATGAGCAGTTCTTC

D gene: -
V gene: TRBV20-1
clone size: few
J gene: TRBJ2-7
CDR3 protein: CSAPVSYEQYF
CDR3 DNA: TGCAGTGCCCCCGTTTCCTACGAGCAGTACTTC

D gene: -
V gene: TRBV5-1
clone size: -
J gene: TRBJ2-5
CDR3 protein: CASSLGVPETQYF
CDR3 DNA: TGCGCCAGCAGCTTGGGTGTTCCCGAGACCCAGTACTTC

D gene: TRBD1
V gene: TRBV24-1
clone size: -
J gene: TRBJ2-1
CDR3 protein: CATSVTDRGPYNEQFF
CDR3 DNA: TGTGCCACCAGTGTCACGGACAGGGGGCCCTACAATGAGCAGTTCTTC

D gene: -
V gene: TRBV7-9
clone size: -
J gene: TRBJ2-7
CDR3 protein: CASSRTGYEQYF
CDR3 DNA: TGTGCCAGCAGCCGGACGGGATACGAGCAGTACTTC

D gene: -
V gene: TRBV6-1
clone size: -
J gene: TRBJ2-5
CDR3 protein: CASFRTLQETQYF
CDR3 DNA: TGTGCCAGCTTCCGGACTCTACAAGAGACCCAGTACTTC

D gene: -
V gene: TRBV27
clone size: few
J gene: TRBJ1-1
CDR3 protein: CASSPMGDTEAFF
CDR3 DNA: TGTGCCAGCAGCCCAATGGGGGACACTGAAGCTTTCTTT

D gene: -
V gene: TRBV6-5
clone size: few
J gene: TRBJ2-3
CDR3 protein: CASSYRQGADTQYF
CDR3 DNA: TGTGCCAGCAGTTACAGGCAGGGAGCAGATACGCAGTATTTT

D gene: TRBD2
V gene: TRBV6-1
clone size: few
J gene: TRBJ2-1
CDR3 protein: CASPGTSGRGYNEQFF
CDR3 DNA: TGTGCCAGTCCCGGGACTAGCGGGAGGGGGTACAATGAGCAGTTCTTC